This T cell receptor (beta chain) was sequenced in a study of CD8+ T cells in alopecia areata. Study results and caveats: Although TCR sharing was seen in mice, sharing across patients was less clear, possibly for HLA-related reasons.

The CDR3 runs 13 residues. Germline V gives CDR1 FNHDT, CDR2 SITEND (reference sequence). This clone was seen a handful of times. Its antigen is not identified. Here the gene names and germline are mouse. Read data end 4 residues before the CDR3 end; the end is taken from the germline J gene. Extracted from the samples, RNA was reverse transcribed into cDNA to serve as the sequencing template. The table came from immunoSEQ multiplex PCR; TCRdb's copy has only in-frame clones and leaves some out. Found here are roughly 260,000 clones, no singletons; the ten largest cover about 1.2%. Sorting of pooled cutaneous lymph node cells used CD4, CD8alpha, NKG2D, NKG2ACE and other markers.

This sequence was found in a C3H/HeJ mouse with alopecia areata. For this mouse line, the MHC haplotype is H2-k. The rearrangement links TRBV19 to TRBJ1-2; tentatively, D is TRBD1 (6 bases). The sequenced material came from CD4+ T cells sorted from a lymph node. The CDR3 DNA, read in part, is TGTGCCAGCAAGACTGGGGGGGCGCTC. Residues: CASKTGGAL. The CDR3 in full is CASKTGGALDYTF.